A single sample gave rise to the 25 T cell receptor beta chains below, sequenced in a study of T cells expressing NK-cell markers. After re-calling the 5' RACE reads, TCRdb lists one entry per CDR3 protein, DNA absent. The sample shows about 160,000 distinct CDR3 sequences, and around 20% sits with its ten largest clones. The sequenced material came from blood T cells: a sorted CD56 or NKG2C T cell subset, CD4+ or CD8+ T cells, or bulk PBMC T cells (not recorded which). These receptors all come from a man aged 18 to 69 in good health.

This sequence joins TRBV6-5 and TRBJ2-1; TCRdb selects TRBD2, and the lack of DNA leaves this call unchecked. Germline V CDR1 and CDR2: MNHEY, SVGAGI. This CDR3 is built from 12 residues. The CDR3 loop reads CASSTAGNEQFF.

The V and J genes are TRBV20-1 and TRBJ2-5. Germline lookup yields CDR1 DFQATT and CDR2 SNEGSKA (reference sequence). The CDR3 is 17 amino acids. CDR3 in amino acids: CSARDSAEFNQQETQYF.

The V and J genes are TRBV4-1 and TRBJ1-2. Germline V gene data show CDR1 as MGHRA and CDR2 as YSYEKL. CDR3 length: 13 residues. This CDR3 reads CASSQGLGMGYTF.

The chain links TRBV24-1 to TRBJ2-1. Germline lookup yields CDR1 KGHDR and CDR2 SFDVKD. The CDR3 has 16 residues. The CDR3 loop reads CATSDFAVSPYNEQFF.

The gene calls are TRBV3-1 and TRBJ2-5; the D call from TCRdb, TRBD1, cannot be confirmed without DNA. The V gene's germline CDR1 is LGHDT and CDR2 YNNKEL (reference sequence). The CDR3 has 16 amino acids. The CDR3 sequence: CASSQGYRGARETQYF.

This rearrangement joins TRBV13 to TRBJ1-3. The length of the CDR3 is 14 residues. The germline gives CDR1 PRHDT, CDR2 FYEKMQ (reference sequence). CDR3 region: CASSTHGLKNTIYF.

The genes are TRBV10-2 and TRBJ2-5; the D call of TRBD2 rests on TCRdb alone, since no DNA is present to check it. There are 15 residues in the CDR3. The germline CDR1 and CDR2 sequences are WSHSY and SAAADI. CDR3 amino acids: CASSESSGIQETQYF.

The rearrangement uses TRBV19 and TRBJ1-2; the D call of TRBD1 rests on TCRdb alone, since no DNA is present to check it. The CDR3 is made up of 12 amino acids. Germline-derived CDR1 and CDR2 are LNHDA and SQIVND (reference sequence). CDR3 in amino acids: CASSRDIYGYTF.

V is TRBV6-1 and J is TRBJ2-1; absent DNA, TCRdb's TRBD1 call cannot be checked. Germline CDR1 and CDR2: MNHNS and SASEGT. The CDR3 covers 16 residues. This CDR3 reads CASSEATGRSYNEQFF.

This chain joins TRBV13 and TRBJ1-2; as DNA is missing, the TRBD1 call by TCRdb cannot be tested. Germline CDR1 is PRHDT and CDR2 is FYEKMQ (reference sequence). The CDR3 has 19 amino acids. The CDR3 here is CASSLAILSDSHPHYGYTF.

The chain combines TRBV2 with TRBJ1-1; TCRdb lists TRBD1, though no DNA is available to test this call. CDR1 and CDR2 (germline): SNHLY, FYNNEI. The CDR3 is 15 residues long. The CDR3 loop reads CASSPGQGMNTEAFF.

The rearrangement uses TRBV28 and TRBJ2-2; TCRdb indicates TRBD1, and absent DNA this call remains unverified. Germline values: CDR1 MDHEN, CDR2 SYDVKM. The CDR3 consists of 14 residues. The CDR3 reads CASSLRGDTGELFF.

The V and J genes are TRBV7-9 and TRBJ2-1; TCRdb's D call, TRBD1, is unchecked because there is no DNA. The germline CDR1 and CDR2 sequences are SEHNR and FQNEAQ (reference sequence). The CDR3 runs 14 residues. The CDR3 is CASSWGQGIDEQFF.

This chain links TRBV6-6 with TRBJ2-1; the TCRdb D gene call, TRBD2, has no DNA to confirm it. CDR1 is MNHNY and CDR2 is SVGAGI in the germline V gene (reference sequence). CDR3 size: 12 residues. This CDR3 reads CASSSGLREQFF.

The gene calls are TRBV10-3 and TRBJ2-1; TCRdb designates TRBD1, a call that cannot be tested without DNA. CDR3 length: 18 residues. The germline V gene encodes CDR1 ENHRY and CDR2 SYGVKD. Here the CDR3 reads CAISESWGTRTENNEQFF.

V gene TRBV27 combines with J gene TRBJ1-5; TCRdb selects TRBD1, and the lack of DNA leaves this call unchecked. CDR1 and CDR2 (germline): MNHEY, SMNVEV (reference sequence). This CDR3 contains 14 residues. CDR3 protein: CASSTGESNQPQHF.

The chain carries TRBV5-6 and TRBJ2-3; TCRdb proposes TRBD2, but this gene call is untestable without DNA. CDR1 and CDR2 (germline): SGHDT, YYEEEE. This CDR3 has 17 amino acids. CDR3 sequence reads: CASSSVRTSGTTDTQYF. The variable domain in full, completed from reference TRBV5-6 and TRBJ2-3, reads DAGVTQSPTHLIKTRGQQVTLRCSPKSGHDTVSWYQQALGQGPQFIFQYYEEEERQRGNFPDRFSGHQFPNYSSELNVNALLLGDSALYLCASSSVRTSGTTDTQYFGPGTRLTVL.

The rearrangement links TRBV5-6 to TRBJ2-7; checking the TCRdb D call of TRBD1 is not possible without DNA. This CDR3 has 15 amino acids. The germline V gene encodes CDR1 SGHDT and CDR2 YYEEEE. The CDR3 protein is CASSITPTGDVEQYF.

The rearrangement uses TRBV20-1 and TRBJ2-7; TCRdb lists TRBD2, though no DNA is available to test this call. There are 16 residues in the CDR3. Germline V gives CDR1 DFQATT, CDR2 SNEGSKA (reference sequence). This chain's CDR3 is CSANTVAGRVSYEQYF.

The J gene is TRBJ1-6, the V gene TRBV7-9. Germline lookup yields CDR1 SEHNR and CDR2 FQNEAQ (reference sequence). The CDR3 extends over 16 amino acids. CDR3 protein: CASSLRGTSYNSPLHF.

The CDR3 sequence is CASSPLGDFEAFF. V and J are TRBV14 and TRBJ1-1. The CDR3 has 13 amino acids. CDR1 and CDR2 (germline): SGHDN, FVKESK.

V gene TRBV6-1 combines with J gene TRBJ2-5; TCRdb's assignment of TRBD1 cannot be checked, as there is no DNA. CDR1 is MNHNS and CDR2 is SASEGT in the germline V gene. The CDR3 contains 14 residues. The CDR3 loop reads CASSDTGGQETQYF.

The CDR3 protein is CASSYSDSSSYEQYF. This rearrangement joins TRBV6-5 to TRBJ2-7; the TCRdb D gene call, TRBD1, has no DNA to confirm it. The CDR3 has 15 amino acids. Per the germline V gene, CDR1 is MNHEY and CDR2 is SVGAGI.

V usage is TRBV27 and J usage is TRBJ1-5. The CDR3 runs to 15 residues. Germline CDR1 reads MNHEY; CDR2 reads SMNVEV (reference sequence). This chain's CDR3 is CASSPEITSNQPQHF.

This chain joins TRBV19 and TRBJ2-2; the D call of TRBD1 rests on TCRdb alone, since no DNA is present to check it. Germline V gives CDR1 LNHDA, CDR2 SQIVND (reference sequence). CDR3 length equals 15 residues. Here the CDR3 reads CASHPTGLNTGELFF.